These 22 T cell receptor beta chains came from one sample sequenced in a study of shared clonotypes between healthy human individuals. Here immunoSEQ multiplex PCR was the method, and the copy in TCRdb shows in-frame clones only, minus some. Found here are nearly 500,000 clones, roughly four fifths of them singletons; the top ten hold under 15%. Specimen: PBMCs. The receptors come from a middle-aged woman in good health. Some clones in this sample may be carry-over from other donors' samples.

The chain links TRBV7-3 to TRBJ2-1, with D possibly TRBD2 on 6 matching bases. With 3 bases removed from V and 6 bases from J, the gap between germline ends came to 6 bases. The germline CDR1 and CDR2 sequences are SGHTA and FQGTGA. The CDR3 has 12 residues. The CDR3 DNA is TGTGCCAGCAGCTTGACTAGCAATGAGCAGTTCTTC. Protein: CASSLTSNEQFF.

The CDR3 DNA follows: TGCGCCAGCAGCTTGTCTAGCGGGCTCACCGGGGAGCTGTTTTTT. It specifies CASSLSSGLTGELFF. The chain is built from TRBV5-1 and TRBJ2-2; 8 nucleotides match TRBD2. The CDR3 runs 15 residues. With 1 base clipped from V and 4 bases from J, the junction kept 3 bases outside the gene matches. Germline V gene lookup returns CDR1 SGHRS and CDR2 YFSETQ.

This chain uses TRBV30 with TRBJ1-2; weak D call: TRBD1 (5 bases). Germline-derived CDR1 and CDR2 are GTSNPN and SVGIG (reference sequence). Trimming left V 2 bases short and J 3 bases short, with 13 bases between. The length of the CDR3 is 14 residues. This chain's CDR3 is CAWSRDLGDYGYTF. DNA for the CDR3: TGTGCCTGGAGTCGGGACCTCGGGGACTATGGCTACACCTTC.

This chain uses TRBV28 with TRBJ1-4; D possibly corresponds to TRBD1 (6 bases). Germline values: CDR1 MDHEN, CDR2 SYDVKM. The CDR3 has 15 amino acids. V was pared by 6 bases and J by 3 bases, with 14 bases between. The CDR3 bases are TGTGCCAGCAGGAGGGGGGGGCTGGCTAATGAAAAACTGTTTTTT. It encodes CASRRGGLANEKLFF.

The chain carries TRBV9 and TRBJ1-2; 10 bases agree with TRBD1. Germline V lookup: CDR1 SGDLS, CDR2 YYNGEE. The CDR3 loop spans 16 amino acids. Trimming removed 2 bases from V and 6 bases from J; junction bases left unmatched: 10. CDR3 sequence (DNA): TGTGCCAGCAGCGTGGGTTGGGACAGGGGAACCGATGGCTACACCTTC. Amino acid sequence: CASSVGWDRGTDGYTF.

The gene calls are TRBV19 and TRBJ2-1; 7 bases match TRBD2. This CDR3 is built from 13 residues. Germline CDR1 LNHDA, CDR2 SQIVND (reference sequence). After removal of 2 bases from V and 6 bases from J, the junction contained 1 base not matched to a gene. DNA for the CDR3: TGTGCCAGTAGTATAACTAGCGCCAATGAGCAGTTCTTC. It codes for CASSITSANEQFF.

The chain recombines TRBV28 with TRBJ1-1; no firm D call. The germline V gene has CDR1 MDHEN and CDR2 SYDVKM. The CDR3 extends over 16 amino acids. The V end lost 3 bases, the J end lost 6 bases, and 20 bases lay between the germline ends. The CDR3 here is CASSFPRRAVTPEAFF. The CDR3 region has the DNA TGTGCCAGCAGTTTCCCCCGCCGGGCAGTAACCCCTGAAGCTTTCTTT.

The chain uses TRBV10-2 and TRBJ2-3; 10 positions match TRBD2. The CDR3 covers 15 residues. Germline CDR1 and CDR2: WSHSY and SAAADI. J lost 8 bases, V lost 3 bases, and 8 bases had no gene match. This CDR3 reads CASSEPAGGIGTQYF. DNA for the CDR3: TGCGCCAGCAGTGAACCAGCGGGAGGGATTGGTACGCAGTATTTT.

This clone was detected once. With a much larger clone just one base away, this may be a read error. The chain recombines TRBV28 with TRBJ2-5; perhaps TRBD1 as D (6 bases). The CDR3 is 13 amino acids. CDR1 is MDHEN, CDR2 SYDVKM, per germline. Trimming shortened V by 3 bases and J by 1 base, and 6 bases separated the two germline ends. CDR3 amino acids: CASSLDSQETQYF. In nucleotides, the CDR3 is TGTGCCAGCAGTTTGGACAGCCAAGAGACCCAGTACTTC.

V is TRBV19 and J is TRBJ1-2; no clear D. This CDR3 is built from 15 residues. The germline V gene has CDR1 LNHDA and CDR2 SQIVND (reference sequence). With 0 bases removed from V and 8 bases from J, the gap between germline ends came to 16 bases. CDR3 bases: TGTGCCAGTAGTATAGAGGTCGAGTCTTCTAAGGGCTACACCTTC. Translating it yields CASSIEVESSKGYTF.

The chain uses TRBV30 and TRBJ1-2; D not resolved. CDR1 is GTSNPN, CDR2 SVGIG, per germline (reference sequence). Trimming pared 4 bases from V and 3 bases from J, leaving 9 bases between. The CDR3 is 12 residues long. The chain's CDR3 is CAWNPGDYGYTF. CDR3 coding DNA: TGTGCCTGGAACCCGGGCGACTATGGCTACACCTTC.

Concerning this clone itself: The same CDR3 arises from other DNA sequences in this sample as well. The chain links TRBV29-1 to TRBJ2-2; D may correspond to TRBD1 or TRBD2 (5 bases each). The V gene's germline CDR1 is SQVTM and CDR2 ANQGSEA. The ends were cut back, 6 bases at V and 2 bases at J, with 13 bases in the middle. The CDR3 totals 14 residues. CDR3 sequence: CSVAGTANTGELFF. The CDR3 nucleotides read TGCAGCGTGGCCGGGACGGCTAACACCGGGGAGCTGTTTTTT.

This chain connects TRBV6-6 to TRBJ1-2; D is perhaps TRBD1 (5 bases). V was shortened by 6 bases and J by 7 bases, with 18 bases between the two germline ends. The length of the CDR3 is 14 residues. Germline V gene data show CDR1 as MNHNY and CDR2 as SVGAGI (reference sequence). The DNA of the CDR3 is TGTGCCAGCAGATCCTCCACGGGGCTAGGTGGCTACACCTTC. It translates to CASRSSTGLGGYTF.

J is TRBJ2-1 and V is TRBV4-3; D unclear. The CDR3 sequence is 11 residues long. Deletions cut 5 bases from V and 8 bases from J, with 7 bases between. CDR1 and CDR2 (germline): LGHNA, YSLEER. Written as DNA, the CDR3 is TGCGCCAGCAGCAGCCAAGATGAGCAGTTCTTC. It specifies CASSSQDEQFF.

CDR3 in DNA: TGTGCCAGCAGCTTATTTAGCGAGCAGTACTTC. It codes for CASSLFSEQYF. The chain uses TRBV7-2 and TRBJ2-7; no clear D. Germline V gives CDR1 SGHTA, CDR2 FQGNSA. The CDR3 spans 11 residues. Trimming pared 2 bases from V and 6 bases from J, leaving 5 bases between.

V usage is TRBV7-9 and J usage is TRBJ1-5; D is unclear. This CDR3 spans 13 amino acids. The V gene lost 4 bases and the J gene lost 7 bases, with 11 bases spanning the gap. Germline CDR1 reads SEHNR; CDR2 reads FQNEAQ (reference sequence). The CDR3 protein is CASSSVGGQPQHF. CDR3 DNA sequence: TGTGCCAGCAGCTCCGTGGGAGGACAGCCCCAGCATTTT.

Written as DNA, the CDR3 is TGCGCCAGCAGCCAAGTTTTACCGGACTTCTCTAACTATGGCTACACCTTC. Translated: CASSQVLPDFSNYGYTF. The chain couples TRBV4-3 to TRBJ1-2; D not certain. CDR1 is LGHNA and CDR2 is YSLEER in the germline V gene. V was trimmed by 1 base and J by 0 bases, leaving 15 bases between them. The CDR3 has 17 amino acids.

This clone was counted between two and nine times. This chain links TRBV27 with TRBJ1-1, with 9 positions matching TRBD1. Germline lookup yields CDR1 MNHEY and CDR2 SMNVEV (reference sequence). V trimming: 3 bases; J trimming: 5 bases; junction bases outside the gene matches: 4. The CDR3 is 14 residues long. The chain's CDR3 is CASSFVDRGTEAFF. In DNA, the CDR3 is TGTGCCAGCAGTTTTGTGGACAGGGGAACTGAAGCTTTCTTT.

This sequence joins TRBV29-1 and TRBJ2-3; D is unresolved. Trimming left V 6 bases short and J 1 base short, with 14 bases between. The CDR3 sequence is 14 residues long. Looked up from germline, CDR1 is SQVTM and CDR2 is ANQGSEA. This CDR3 reads CSVWPRVGTDTQYF. Written as DNA, the CDR3 is TGCAGCGTGTGGCCAAGGGTCGGCACAGATACGCAGTATTTT.

The genes are TRBV7-3 and TRBJ2-1; the match to TRBD2 covers 7 bases. The CDR3 is 14 amino acids. Germline CDR1 and CDR2: SGHTA and FQGTGA. The V gene end was trimmed by 1 base and the J gene end by 10 bases; junction bases not matched to a gene: 7. CDR3 amino acids: CASSLILATSEQFF. CDR3 coding DNA: TGTGCCAGCAGCTTAATACTCGCGACTAGCGAGCAGTTCTTC.

This clone was found once. This specimen includes other DNA sequences encoding the same CDR3. CDR3 sequence (DNA): TGTGCCAGCAGCCCGGGACCAAGGACCGGGGAGCTGTTTTTT. Its translation is CASSPGPRTGELFF. The chain is built from TRBV7-3 and TRBJ2-2; D is perhaps TRBD1 or TRBD2 (5 bases each). The length of the CDR3 is 14 residues. Per germline, CDR1 SGHTA and CDR2 FQGTGA. Trimming removed 5 bases from V and 5 bases from J, with 12 bases in between.

The chain employs TRBV7-9 and TRBJ2-7, with D perhaps matching TRBD2 (6 bases). Per germline, CDR1 SEHNR and CDR2 FQNEAQ (reference sequence). The CDR3 covers 11 residues. Trimming removed 5 bases from V and 7 bases from J, with 9 bases in between. CDR3 nucleotides: TGTGCCAGCAGCACGAGCGGGGAGCAGTACTTC. Amino acid sequence: CASSTSGEQYF. The whole variable domain, filled in from reference TRBV7-9 and TRBJ2-7, reads DTGVSQNPRHKITKRGQNVTFRCDPISEHNRLYWYRQTLGQGPEFLTYFQNEAQLEKSRLLSDRFSAERPKGSFSTLEIQRTEQGDSAMYLCASSTSGEQYFGPGTRLTVT.